This note documents a single T cell receptor (beta chain) sequence. The sample comes from a study of blood T cell repertoires in COVID-19. Study in general: Sources were T cells, B-cell-depleted T cells, or PBMCs; the material itself was cDNA or gDNA.

Sequencing was performed with immunoSEQ multiplex PCR; in TCRdb, only in-frame clones are kept and a portion is missing. The profile shows 450,000 or so clones, 90% of them singletons. The germline V gene encodes CDR1 SGHAT and CDR2 FQNNGV. V was pared by 5 bases and J by 12 bases, with 14 bases between. This CDR3 is built from 12 residues. Individuals drawn from some 25 US areas were about 18 to 90 years old. The receptor's source is a man aged 18 to 35 who had recovered from COVID-19. This chain connects TRBV11-2 to TRBJ2-1; tentative D call: TRBD2 (5 bases). Sequencing was carried out using PBMCs or T cells enriched from blood (not recorded which). As DNA, the CDR3 is TGTGCCAGCAGCCAATATTTGAGGGTGCAGTTCTTC. Translating gives CASSQYLRVQFF.